These 10 T cell receptor beta chains share one sample of origin, sequenced in a study of shared clonotypes between healthy human individuals. The table came from immunoSEQ multiplex PCR; TCRdb's copy has only in-frame clones and leaves some out. The repertoire consists of millions of clones, with approximately 94% occurring once and the leading ten covering roughly 0.14%. The sequenced sample was naive CD4+ T cells sorted from blood. Noted subset: CD45RA+ positively selected. Every receptor here comes from a man younger than 35 in good health.

This chain connects TRBV5-6 to TRBJ2-3; D might be TRBD2 (5 bases). CDR3 length equals 15 residues. Trimming cost V 4 bases and J 2 bases, with 14 bases left between them. Germline V CDR1 and CDR2: SGHDT, YYEEEE. CDR3 residues: CASSRPPGITDTQYF. The CDR3 bases are TGTGCCAGCAGCCGCCCCCCGGGGATCACAGATACGCAGTATTTT.

V usage is TRBV19 and J usage is TRBJ1-1; 8 positions agree with TRBD1. From germline, CDR1 is LNHDA and CDR2 SQIVND (reference sequence). This CDR3 spans 15 amino acids. V lost 5 bases, J lost 1 base, and 6 bases stayed unmatched. CDR3 protein: CASSLTGAKNTEAFF. The CDR3 DNA reads TGTGCCAGTAGTTTGACAGGGGCGAAGAACACTGAAGCTTTCTTT.

The chain employs TRBV30 and TRBJ2-6; D is tentatively TRBD1 or TRBD2 (5 bases each). With 4 bases removed from V and 0 bases from J, the gap between germline ends came to 13 bases. Looked up from germline, CDR1 is GTSNPN and CDR2 is SVGIG (reference sequence). The CDR3 consists of 16 residues. The chain's CDR3 is CAWTGTLTSGANVLTF. In nucleotides, the CDR3 is TGTGCCTGGACAGGGACCCTCACCTCTGGGGCCAACGTCCTGACTTTC. The complete variable domain, with remaining parts taken from reference TRBV30 and TRBJ2-6, reads SQTIHQWPATLVQPVGSPLSLECTVEGTSNPNLYWYRQAAGRGLQLLFYSVGIGQISSEVPQNLSASRPQDRQFILSSKKLLLSDSGFYLCAWTGTLTSGANVLTFGAGSRLTVL.

V is TRBV20-1 and J is TRBJ1-2; D is ambiguous. V lost 2 bases to trimming and J lost 6 bases, with 4 bases between them. The germline V gene encodes CDR1 DFQATT and CDR2 SNEGSKA (reference sequence). This CDR3 spans 10 amino acids. CDR3 nucleotide sequence: TGCAGTGCTAGAAAGGATGGCTACACCTTC. As protein: CSARKDGYTF.

The chain employs TRBV27 and TRBJ1-2; 7 bases align to TRBD1. CDR3 size: 16 residues. CDR1 is MNHEY and CDR2 is SMNVEV in the germline V gene (reference sequence). V trimming: 6 bases; J trimming: 1 base; junction bases outside the gene matches: 11. CDR3 protein: CASRRGDRAGNYGYTF. In DNA form, the CDR3 reads TGTGCCAGCAGGCGGGGAGACAGGGCGGGTAACTATGGCTACACCTTC.

The chain uses TRBV18 and TRBJ2-1; the D gene is possibly TRBD2 (6 bases). Germline V lookup: CDR1 KGHSH, CDR2 LQKENI. The CDR3 totals 16 residues. V was cut by 2 bases and J by 4 bases, with 15 bases left in between. DNA for the CDR3: TGTGCCAGCTCACCAATTGAGGCGGGATTTTACAATGAGCAGTTCTTC. It translates to CASSPIEAGFYNEQFF.

V gene TRBV10-3 combines with J gene TRBJ1-1; 11 positions agree with TRBD1. This CDR3 region has 13 residues. CDR1 is ENHRY and CDR2 is SYGVKD in the germline V gene. The J segment lost 5 bases and the V segment lost 10 bases, leaving 6 bases of the junction unmatched. This CDR3 reads CATRTGGETEAFF. The CDR3 region has the DNA TGTGCCACCAGGACAGGGGGCGAAACTGAAGCTTTCTTT.

The chain is built from TRBV5-1 and TRBJ2-1; 14 bases are shared with TRBD2. There are 15 residues in the CDR3. The J segment lost 10 bases and the V segment lost 4 bases, leaving 7 bases of the junction unmatched. CDR1 SGHRS and CDR2 YFSETQ come from the germline V gene. CDR3 sequence (DNA): TGCGCCAGCAGCCCGGGACTAGCGGGAGTGCAGGAGCAGTTCTTC. It encodes CASSPGLAGVQEQFF. Combining the CDR3 with reference TRBV5-1 and TRBJ2-1 gives the whole variable domain KAGVTQTPRYLIKTRGQQVTLSCSPISGHRSVSWYQQTPGQGLQFLFEYFSETQRNKGNFPGRFSGRQFSNSRSEMNVSTLELGDSALYLCASSPGLAGVQEQFFGPGTRLTVL.

V usage is TRBV6-5 and J usage is TRBJ2-7; TRBD1 agrees at 7 bases. This CDR3 is 15 amino acids long. The ends lost 2 bases at V and 6 bases at J; junction bases unmatched: 10. Per the germline V gene, CDR1 is MNHEY and CDR2 is SVGAGI. CDR3 loop: CASSYAAGGSGEQYF. The CDR3, as DNA: TGTGCCAGCAGTTACGCGGCAGGGGGAAGCGGCGAGCAGTACTTC.

The V call is TRBV4-1, the J call TRBJ2-3, with D perhaps being TRBD1 or TRBD2 (6 bases each). The CDR3 length is 17 residues. Germline loops: CDR1 MGHRA, CDR2 YSYEKL. Trimming left V 4 bases short and J 0 bases short, with 17 bases between. CDR3 loop: CASSPVEGGHSTDTQYF. The CDR3 DNA reads as TGCGCCAGCAGCCCGGTGGAGGGGGGTCATAGCACAGATACGCAGTATTTT.